Each of the 18 T cell receptor beta chains below was sequenced from the same sample in a study of identical twins. One entry per CDR3 protein results from TCRdb running MiXCR on the 5' RACE reads. The sample records 300,000 to 350,000 distinct CDR3 sequences, 9% to 15% being singletons. This same sample was also taken into another study, of yellow fever vaccine responses in identical twins.

Specimen: CD8+ T cells sorted from blood. These receptor sequences come from a woman aged 18-30 years in good health.

A few counts support this clonotype. The chain couples TRBV5-1 to TRBJ2-3; 11 nucleotides align to TRBD1. The CDR3 totals 15 residues. The trim removed 4 bases at V and 5 bases at J, leaving 6 bases unmatched. Looked up from germline, CDR1 is SGHRS and CDR2 is YFSETQ. CDR3 region: CASSTWTGGIDTQYF. The CDR3 DNA is TGCGCCAGCAGCACCTGGACAGGGGGCATAGATACGCAGTATTTT.

This rearrangement joins TRBV7-8 to TRBJ1-1; TRBD1 is a possible D gene (5 bases). The CDR3 spans 14 residues. V dropped 5 bases and J dropped 7 bases, with 17 bases sitting between them. The germline gives CDR1 SGHVS, CDR2 FQNEAQ. CDR3 coding DNA: TGTGCCAGCAGCGGGGAGGGGTTCCTAGGTGAAGCTTTCTTT. Translation gives CASSGEGFLGEAFF.

This sequence joins TRBV7-9 and TRBJ1-1; D possibly corresponds to TRBD1 (6 bases). The germline CDR1 and CDR2 sequences are SEHNR and FQNEAQ (reference sequence). The length of the CDR3 is 13 residues. The V end lost 0 bases, the J end lost 6 bases, and 8 bases lay between the germline ends. The CDR3 sequence is CASSLAQGSEAFF. CDR3 DNA: TGTGCCAGCAGCTTAGCGCAGGGGTCTGAAGCTTTCTTT.

The chain joins TRBV4-1 to TRBJ2-7; the match to TRBD2 covers 11 bases. After removal of 0 bases from V and 0 bases from J, the junction contained 1 base not matched to a gene. Germline values: CDR1 MGHRA, CDR2 YSYEKL. There are 16 residues in the CDR3. The CDR3 reads CASSQELAGGSYEQYF. CDR3 bases: TGCGCCAGCAGCCAAGAGCTAGCGGGAGGCTCCTACGAGCAGTACTTC.

This clonotype was observed a few times. The chain is built from TRBV10-3 and TRBJ2-1; 12 nucleotides align to TRBD2. Germline V lookup: CDR1 ENHRY, CDR2 SYGVKD. J gave up 8 bases and V 0 bases, and 14 bases lay outside the gene matches. This CDR3 contains 19 residues. The CDR3 sequence: CAISESGTTSGSAYYEQFF. The DNA of the CDR3 is TGTGCCATCAGTGAGTCCGGGACGACTAGCGGGAGTGCTTACTATGAGCAGTTCTTC.

This clonotype was detected many times. The chain joins TRBV5-1 to TRBJ2-1; weak D call: TRBD1 (6 bases). Germline V gives CDR1 SGHRS, CDR2 YFSETQ. This CDR3 has 16 residues. V was trimmed by 4 bases and J by 8 bases, leaving 22 bases between them. CDR3 residues: CASSPHRGSLLDEQFF. CDR3 sequence (DNA): TGCGCCAGCAGCCCCCATAGGGGGTCCCTTTTAGATGAGCAGTTCTTC.

This clonotype showed up just a few times. The chain is built from TRBV12-3 or TRBV12-4 and TRBJ1-3; a possible D gene is TRBD1 (6 bases). There are 15 residues in the CDR3. Trimming removed 5 bases from V and 4 bases from J, with 15 bases in between. The CDR3 DNA reads TGTGCCAGCAGTCCTTACCCAGGGGAGGGAAACACCATATATTTT. Protein product: CASSPYPGEGNTIYF.

This clonotype turned up a few times. V gene TRBV7-6 combines with J gene TRBJ2-3; 13 bases fit TRBD2. Germline V CDR1 and CDR2: SGHVS, FNYEAQ. Trimming at V came to 1 base and at J to 3 bases, leaving 1 base not matched to a gene. This CDR3 is 16 amino acids long. CDR3 sequence (DNA): TGTGCCAGCAGCTTAGTACTAGCGGGAGGGACAGATACGCAGTATTTT. Protein product: CASSLVLAGGTDTQYF.

This chain links TRBV5-5 with TRBJ1-3; D is undetermined. Trimming shortened V by 2 bases and J by 0 bases, and 9 bases separated the two germline ends. This CDR3 is built from 15 residues. CDR1 and CDR2 (germline): SGHKS, YYEKEE (reference sequence). In DNA, the CDR3 is TGTGCCAGCAGCTTATACAGAAGCTCTGGAAACACCATATATTTT. It specifies CASSLYRSSGNTIYF. The full variable domain, its missing parts supplied by reference TRBV5-5 and TRBJ1-3, is DAGVTQSPTHLIKTRGQQVTLRCSPISGHKSVSWYQQVLGQGPQFIFQYYEKEERGRGNFPDRFSARQFPNYSSELNVNALLLGDSALYLCASSLYRSSGNTIYFGEGSWLTVV.

The chain joins TRBV6-2 or TRBV6-3 to TRBJ1-1; possible D gene TRBD1, 6 bases. The germline V gene encodes CDR1 MNHEY and CDR2 SVGEGT. V lost 6 bases to trimming and J lost 2 bases, with 13 bases between them. There are 14 residues in the CDR3. In nucleotides, the CDR3 is TGTGCCAGCAGGCGCCCCGGGACAAACACTGAAGCTTTCTTT. As protein: CASRRPGTNTEAFF.

The sample holds a few counts of this clonotype. The V and J genes are TRBV9 and TRBJ2-2; 12 bases agree with TRBD2. The CDR3 has 16 amino acids. The germline V gene has CDR1 SGDLS and CDR2 YYNGEE. The junction had 6 bases not matched to a gene; V was cut back by 3 bases and J by 6 bases. The CDR3 sequence: CASSGLAGGPAGELFF. The CDR3 bases are TGTGCCAGCAGCGGCCTAGCGGGGGGGCCGGCCGGGGAGCTGTTTTTT. The full variable domain, in which reference TRBV9 and TRBJ2-2 provide the parts outside the CDR3, is DSGVTQTPKHLITATGQRVTLRCSPRSGDLSVYWYQQSLDQGLQFLIQYYNGEERAKGNILERFSAQQFPDLHSELNLSSLELGDSALYFCASSGLAGGPAGELFFGEGSRLTVL.

This chain joins TRBV27 and TRBJ2-7, with TRBD1 matching over 8 bases. CDR3 length equals 18 residues. Germline CDR1 and CDR2: MNHEY and SMNVEV (reference sequence). V gave up 2 bases and J gave up 1 base; unmatched junction bases: 13. The CDR3 reads CASSLKGQAYGESYEQYF. In nucleotides, the CDR3 is TGTGCCAGCAGTTTAAAGGGACAGGCATACGGTGAATCCTACGAGCAGTACTTC.

This clonotype was observed a handful of times. This rearrangement joins TRBV20-1 to TRBJ2-7; no reliable D call. Deletions cut 5 bases from V and 4 bases from J, with 9 bases between. This CDR3 is built from 11 residues. Germline-derived CDR1 and CDR2 are DFQATT and SNEGSKA (reference sequence). The CDR3, as DNA: TGCAGTGCTCGGGTCGTTTACGAGCAGTACGTC. Translated, it gives CSARVVYEQYV.

The chain carries TRBV5-1 and TRBJ2-7; 8 bases are a match to TRBD1. There are 13 residues in the CDR3. Germline assignment: CDR1 SGHRS and CDR2 YFSETQ. The J segment lost 5 bases and the V segment lost 5 bases, leaving 6 bases of the junction unmatched. CDR3 loop: CASRSETGDEQYV. DNA of the CDR3: TGCGCCAGCAGGTCCGAGACAGGGGACGAGCAGTACGTC.

This rearrangement joins TRBV20-1 to TRBJ2-4; D is unresolved. Trimming removed 0 bases at V and 4 bases at J, with 7 bases between. The CDR3 consists of 13 residues. Germline CDR1 and CDR2: DFQATT and SNEGSKA (reference sequence). As DNA, the CDR3 is TGCAGTGCTAGAGAGGGCACGAAAAACATTCAGTACTTC. Its protein product is CSAREGTKNIQYF.

V and J are TRBV7-9 and TRBJ2-1; 15 bases map to TRBD2. The CDR3 consists of 15 residues. Germline trimming cut 5 bases from V and 8 bases from J; bases unmatched to any gene: 4. Germline CDR1 SEHNR, CDR2 FQNEAQ (reference sequence). Here the CDR3 reads CASSHGLAGGDEQFF. In nucleotides, the CDR3 is TGTGCCAGCAGCCACGGACTAGCGGGGGGGGATGAGCAGTTCTTC.

This clonotype turned up a few times. This CDR3 reads CASSLSGTFNEQFF. Here the CDR3 DNA reads TGTGCCAGCAGTTTAAGTGGGACGTTCAATGAGCAGTTCTTC. This chain links TRBV12-3 or TRBV12-4 with TRBJ2-1; D is possibly TRBD1 or TRBD2 (5 bases each). V was shortened by 2 bases and J by 6 bases, with 11 bases between the two germline ends. This CDR3 spans 14 amino acids.

The CDR3, as DNA: TGTGCCAGCAGCGTAGAAGGGACCGACACAGATACGCAGTATTTT. Its protein is CASSVEGTDTDTQYF. The chain has TRBV9 and TRBJ2-3, with D tentatively TRBD1 or TRBD2 (5 bases each). Trimming stripped 0 bases from V and 2 bases from J, with 10 bases between. This CDR3 comprises 15 residues. Germline V gene sequence: CDR1 SGDLS, CDR2 YYNGEE.